This passage covers 4 T cell receptor beta chains from one sample sequenced in a study of cytomegalovirus exposure and HLA in healthy donors. With 60 Vbeta and 13 Jbeta primers, the PCR was carried out. Clones were sequenced by immunoSEQ multiplex PCR, and TCRdb holds only the in-frame ones, with some missing. Of around 190,000 clones detected, approximately 82% appear once; the ten largest clones hold 1% to 1.5%. What was sequenced was PBMCs. Receptors originate from a girl between 2 and 10 years old in good health and CMV-seropositive.

This chain connects TRBV11-3 to TRBJ1-1; the match to TRBD1 covers 9 bases. This CDR3 has 16 amino acids. Per the germline V gene, CDR1 is SGHNT and CDR2 is YENEEA. V lost 8 bases to trimming and J lost 0 bases; unmatched junction nucleotides: 10. DNA of the CDR3: TGTGCCAGCGCCCACAGGGGGCTAGGGATGAACACTGAAGCTTTCTTT. Translation gives CASAHRGLGMNTEAFF.

The V and J genes are TRBV10-1 and TRBJ1-2, with 8 positions matching TRBD1. V was clipped by 3 bases and J by 8 bases; unmatched bases: 11. The CDR3 is 15 residues long. CDR1 WNHNN and CDR2 SYGVQD come from the germline V gene (reference sequence). The CDR3 bases are TGCGCCAGCAGTGACGCCGGACAGGGTGGGGAAGGCTACACCTTC. Translation: CASSDAGQGGEGYTF.

V gene TRBV30 combines with J gene TRBJ2-1, with 13 bases identical to TRBD2. The CDR3 consists of 18 residues. CDR1 is GTSNPN, CDR2 SVGIG, per germline (reference sequence). The V and J ends lost 5 bases and 3 bases, in that order; junction bases with no gene match: 13. The CDR3 sequence is CAWEILAGGVSYYNEQFF. In DNA, the CDR3 is TGTGCCTGGGAAATACTAGCGGGAGGGGTCTCCTACTACAATGAGCAGTTCTTC. The complete variable domain, with remaining parts taken from reference TRBV30 and TRBJ2-1, reads SQTIHQWPATLVQPVGSPLSLECTVEGTSNPNLYWYRQAAGRGLQLLFYSVGIGQISSEVPQNLSASRPQDRQFILSSKKLLLSDSGFYLCAWEILAGGVSYYNEQFFGPGTRLTVL.

The chain is built from TRBV25-1 and TRBJ1-4, with no clear D. Deletions cut 6 bases from V and 2 bases from J, with 10 bases between. The CDR3 sequence is 14 residues long. Germline V gives CDR1 MGHDK, CDR2 SYGVNS. In DNA form, the CDR3 reads TGTGCCAGCAGCTTCAGTCATACTAATGAAAAACTGTTTTTT. Protein product: CASSFSHTNEKLFF.